Listed here are 9 T cell receptor beta chains from one sample, sequenced in a study of blood T cell repertoires in COVID-19. This table comes from immunoSEQ multiplex PCR, and its TCRdb copy is limited to in-frame clones, with some not included. The sample lists about 77,000 clones; about nine tenths were seen once. Input material: peripheral blood. These receptor sequences come from a woman over 75 with active or convalescent COVID-19.

This clone was recorded a few times. The chain recombines TRBV4-3 with TRBJ1-1, with 9 bases identical to TRBD1. CDR1 LGHNA and CDR2 YSLEER come from the germline V gene. The CDR3 is made up of 16 amino acids. V lost 0 bases, J lost 3 bases, and 5 bases stayed unmatched. CDR3 nucleotides: TGCGCCAGCAGCCAAGAGGACAGGGGTTTGGACACTGAAGCTTTCTTT. Translating it yields CASSQEDRGLDTEAFF.

This chain links TRBV19 with TRBJ1-1; 8 nucleotides agree with TRBD1. The V segment lost 3 bases and the J segment 7 bases; nucleotides outside the gene matches: 13. From germline, CDR1 is LNHDA and CDR2 SQIVND (reference sequence). The CDR3 runs to 16 residues. The CDR3 region has the DNA TGTGCCAGTAGTATCGGACAGGGTGTAAAGAAGGATGAAGCTTTCTTT. This sequence encodes CASSIGQGVKKDEAFF.

This clone has at least ten counts. The chain joins TRBV19 to TRBJ1-1; tentative D call: TRBD1 (6 bases). This CDR3 has 16 amino acids. The V gene's germline CDR1 is LNHDA and CDR2 SQIVND (reference sequence). The ends were cut back, 5 bases at V and 1 base at J, with 17 bases in the middle. The CDR3 spells CASSGVFRTENTEAFF. CDR3 coding DNA: TGTGCCAGTAGTGGAGTCTTCCGGACAGAGAACACTGAAGCTTTCTTT.

This clone was seen just once. V and J are TRBV6-5 and TRBJ1-2, with 9 bases that match TRBD1. The CDR3 length is 16 residues. CDR1 and CDR2 from the germline V gene are MNHEY and SVGAGI. With 0 bases clipped from V and 4 bases from J, the junction kept 6 bases outside the gene matches. The CDR3: CASSYSGQGKGYGYTF. DNA for the CDR3: TGTGCCAGCAGTTACTCGGGACAGGGCAAGGGCTATGGCTACACCTTC.

As DNA, the CDR3 is TGTGCCACCAGCAGGCGTCCGGGACAGACCTACAATGAGCAGTTCTTC. Its protein product is CATSRRPGQTYNEQFF. V is TRBV15 and J is TRBJ2-1, with 7 bases matching TRBD1. Germline assignment: CDR1 LNHNV and CDR2 YYDKDF (reference sequence). The length of the CDR3 is 16 residues. Trimming removed 3 bases from V and 2 bases from J; junction bases left unmatched: 7.

A word on this clone: The junction departs from germline at one end; a sequencing error may be responsible. The chain couples TRBV7-2 to TRBJ2-1, with 8 nucleotides matching TRBD2. This CDR3 contains 17 residues. Germline V lookup: CDR1 SGHTA, CDR2 FQGNSA. The chain's CDR3 is CASSLAPRGGRGDEQFF. CDR3 bases: TGTGCCAGCAGCCTAGCGCCCCGGGGGGGCCGGGGTGATGAGCAGTTCTTC.

This sequence joins TRBV2 and TRBJ1-2; TRBD1 matches at 12 bases. The CDR3 contains 15 residues. J was trimmed by 6 bases and V by 6 bases; bases with no gene match: 8. Germline lookup yields CDR1 SNHLY and CDR2 FYNNEI. The CDR3 nucleotides read TGTGCCAGCAGCGAATGGGACAGGGGGCGAGATGGCTACACCTTC. Translation: CASSEWDRGRDGYTF.

The chain combines TRBV10-3 with TRBJ1-6, with 10 bases lining up with TRBD1. The CDR3 totals 18 residues. CDR1 ENHRY and CDR2 SYGVKD come from the germline V gene. Unmatched junction bases numbered 19, after V lost 8 bases and J lost 9 bases. The CDR3 DNA reads as TGTGCCATCCAAGACCGGGACAGGGGCACCCTAGGGGGTTCACCCCTCCACTTT. This translates into CAIQDRDRGTLGGSPLHF.

The J gene is TRBJ2-7, the V gene TRBV4-2; weak D call: TRBD2 (6 bases). This CDR3 comprises 14 residues. The germline V gene encodes CDR1 LGHNA and CDR2 YNFKEQ. Trimming removed 0 bases at V and 6 bases at J, with 12 bases between. The CDR3 coding sequence is TGTGCCAGCAGCCAAGATCTTAGCGGCTCCGAGCAGTACTTC. Residues: CASSQDLSGSEQYF.